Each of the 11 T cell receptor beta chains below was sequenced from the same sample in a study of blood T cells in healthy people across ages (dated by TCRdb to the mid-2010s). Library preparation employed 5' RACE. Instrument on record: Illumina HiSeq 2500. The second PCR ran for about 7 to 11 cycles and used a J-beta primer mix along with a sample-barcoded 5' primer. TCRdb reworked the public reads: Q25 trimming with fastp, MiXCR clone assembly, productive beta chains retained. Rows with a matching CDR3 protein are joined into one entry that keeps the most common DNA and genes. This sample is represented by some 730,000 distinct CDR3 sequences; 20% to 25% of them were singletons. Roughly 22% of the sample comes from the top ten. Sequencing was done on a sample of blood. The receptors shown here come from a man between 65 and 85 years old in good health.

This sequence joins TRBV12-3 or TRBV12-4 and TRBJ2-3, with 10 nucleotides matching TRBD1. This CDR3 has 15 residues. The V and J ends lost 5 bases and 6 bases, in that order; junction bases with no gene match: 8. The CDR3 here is CASSLTGGNTDTQYF. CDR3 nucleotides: TGTGCCAGCAGTCTGACAGGGGGCAACACGGATACGCAGTATTTT.

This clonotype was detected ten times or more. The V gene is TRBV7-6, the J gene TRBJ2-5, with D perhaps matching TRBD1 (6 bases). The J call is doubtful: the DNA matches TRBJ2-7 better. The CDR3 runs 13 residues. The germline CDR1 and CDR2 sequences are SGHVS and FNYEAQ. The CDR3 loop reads CASSWTDSYEQYF. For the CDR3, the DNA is TGTGCCAGCAGTTGGACAGACTCCTACGAGCAGTACTTC.

The CDR3 bases are TGTGCCAGCAGCTTAGCCGGGGCTGACACTGAAGCTTTCTTT. It codes for CASSLAGADTEAFF. The rearrangement links TRBV7-9 to TRBJ1-1; D may be TRBD1 (5 bases). Trimming stripped 0 bases from V and 3 bases from J, with 8 bases between. The V gene's germline CDR1 is SEHNR and CDR2 FQNEAQ (reference sequence). CDR3 length equals 14 residues.

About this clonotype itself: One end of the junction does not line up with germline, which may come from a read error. The DNA of the CDR3 is TGTGCCAGTAGCCCGTGGGGGGCGGATCAAGAGGCCCAGTACTTC. Translating gives CASSPWGADQEAQYF. The V and J genes are TRBV19 and TRBJ2-5, with D tentatively TRBD1 or TRBD2 (6 bases each). The germline CDR1 and CDR2 sequences are LNHDA and SQIVND (reference sequence). This CDR3 spans 15 amino acids. Complete variable domain (other parts from reference TRBV19 and TRBJ2-5): DGGITQSPKYLFRKEGQNVTLSCEQNLNHDAMYWYRQDPGQGLRLIYYSQIVNDFQKGDIAEGYSVSREKKESFPLTVTSAQKNPTAFYLCASSPWGADQEAQYFGPGTRLLVL.

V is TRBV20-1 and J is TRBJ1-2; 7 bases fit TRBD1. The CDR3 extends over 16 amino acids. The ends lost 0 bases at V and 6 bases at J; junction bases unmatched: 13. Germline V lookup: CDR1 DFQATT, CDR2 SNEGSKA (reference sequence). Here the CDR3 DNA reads TGCAGTGCTAGAGATGGTGCGAGACAGGGAGTTCATGGCTACACCTTC. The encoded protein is CSARDGARQGVHGYTF.

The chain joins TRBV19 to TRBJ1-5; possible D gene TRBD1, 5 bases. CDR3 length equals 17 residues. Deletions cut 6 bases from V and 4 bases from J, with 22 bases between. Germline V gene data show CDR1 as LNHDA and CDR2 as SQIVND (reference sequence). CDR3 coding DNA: TGTGCCAGTAGCCCTTCGATTAGGGACGGACGGAATCAGCCCCAGCATTTT. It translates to CASSPSIRDGRNQPQHF.

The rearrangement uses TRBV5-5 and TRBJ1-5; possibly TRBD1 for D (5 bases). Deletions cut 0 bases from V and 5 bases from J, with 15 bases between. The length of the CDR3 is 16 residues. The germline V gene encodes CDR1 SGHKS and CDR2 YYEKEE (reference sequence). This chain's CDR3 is CASSLVGVGGYQPQHF. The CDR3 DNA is TGTGCCAGCAGCTTGGTGGGGGTGGGTGGGTATCAGCCCCAGCATTTT.

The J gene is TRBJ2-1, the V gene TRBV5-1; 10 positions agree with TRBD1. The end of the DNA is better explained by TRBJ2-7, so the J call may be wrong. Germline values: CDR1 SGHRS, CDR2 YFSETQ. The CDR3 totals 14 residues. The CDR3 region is CASSQDRGIYEQYF. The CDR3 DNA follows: TGCGCCAGCAGCCAGGACAGGGGGATCTACGAGCAGTACTTC.

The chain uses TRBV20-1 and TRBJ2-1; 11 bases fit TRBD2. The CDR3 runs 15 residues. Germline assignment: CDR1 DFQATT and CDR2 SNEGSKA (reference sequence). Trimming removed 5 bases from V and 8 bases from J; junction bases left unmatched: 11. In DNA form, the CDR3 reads TGCAGTGCTTCTCCGACTAGCGGGAATAAAGATGAGCAGTTCTTC. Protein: CSASPTSGNKDEQFF.

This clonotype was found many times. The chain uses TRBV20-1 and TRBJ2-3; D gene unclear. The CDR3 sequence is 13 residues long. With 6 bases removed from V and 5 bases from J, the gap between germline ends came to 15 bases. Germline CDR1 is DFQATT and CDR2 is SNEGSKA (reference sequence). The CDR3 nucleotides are TGCAGTGCCCTCGGAGTCCCGGGAGATACGCAGTATTTT. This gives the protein CSALGVPGDTQYF.

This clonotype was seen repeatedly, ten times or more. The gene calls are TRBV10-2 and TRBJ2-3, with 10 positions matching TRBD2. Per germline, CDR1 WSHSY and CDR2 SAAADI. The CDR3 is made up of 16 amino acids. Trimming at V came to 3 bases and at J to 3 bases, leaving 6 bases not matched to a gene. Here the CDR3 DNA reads TGCGCCAGCAGTGATCCAGCGGGGGGGCTGACAGATACGCAGTATTTT. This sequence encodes CASSDPAGGLTDTQYF.